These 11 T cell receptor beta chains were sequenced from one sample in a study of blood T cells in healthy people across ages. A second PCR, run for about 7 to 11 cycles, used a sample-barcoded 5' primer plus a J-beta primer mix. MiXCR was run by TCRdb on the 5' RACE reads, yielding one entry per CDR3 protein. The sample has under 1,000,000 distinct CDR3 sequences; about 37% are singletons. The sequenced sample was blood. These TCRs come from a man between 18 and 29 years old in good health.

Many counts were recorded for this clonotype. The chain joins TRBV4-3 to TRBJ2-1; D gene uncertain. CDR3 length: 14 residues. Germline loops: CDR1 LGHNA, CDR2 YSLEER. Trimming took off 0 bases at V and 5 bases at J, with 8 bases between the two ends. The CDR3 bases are TGCGCCAGCAGCCAAGATCGCCTAAACAATGAGCAGTTCTTC. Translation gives CASSQDRLNNEQFF.

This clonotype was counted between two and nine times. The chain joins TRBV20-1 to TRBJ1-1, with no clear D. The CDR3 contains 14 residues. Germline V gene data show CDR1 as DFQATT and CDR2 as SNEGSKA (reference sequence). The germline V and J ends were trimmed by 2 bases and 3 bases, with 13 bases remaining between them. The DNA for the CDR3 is TGCAGTGCTAGATGGGTGGGGTCGGACACTGAAGCTTTCTTT. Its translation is CSARWVGSDTEAFF.

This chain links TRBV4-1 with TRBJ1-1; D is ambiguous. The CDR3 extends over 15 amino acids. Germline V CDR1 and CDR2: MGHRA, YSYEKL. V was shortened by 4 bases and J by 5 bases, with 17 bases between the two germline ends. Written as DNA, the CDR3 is TGCGCCAGCAGCCGAGACCAAAAGGGTGGAACTGAAGCTTTCTTT. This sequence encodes CASSRDQKGGTEAFF.

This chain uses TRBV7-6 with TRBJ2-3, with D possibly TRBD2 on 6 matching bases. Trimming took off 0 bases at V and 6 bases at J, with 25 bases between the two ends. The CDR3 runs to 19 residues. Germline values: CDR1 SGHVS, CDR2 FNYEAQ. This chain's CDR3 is CASSLAPLGGTTKVDTQYF. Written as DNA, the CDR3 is TGTGCCAGCAGCTTAGCGCCTCTGGGGGGAACCACTAAAGTGGATACGCAGTATTTT. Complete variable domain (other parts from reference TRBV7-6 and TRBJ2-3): GAGVSQSPRYKVTKRGQDVALRCDPISGHVSLYWYRQALGQGPEFLTYFNYEAQQDKSGLPNDRFSAERPEGSISTLTIQRTEQRDSAMYRCASSLAPLGGTTKVDTQYFGPGTRLTVL.

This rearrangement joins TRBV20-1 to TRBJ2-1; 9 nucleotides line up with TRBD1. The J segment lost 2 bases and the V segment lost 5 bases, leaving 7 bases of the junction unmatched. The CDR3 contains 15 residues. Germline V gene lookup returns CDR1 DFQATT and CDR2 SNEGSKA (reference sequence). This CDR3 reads CSAQPDRGTYNEQFF. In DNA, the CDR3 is TGCAGTGCTCAACCGGACAGGGGTACCTACAATGAGCAGTTCTTC.

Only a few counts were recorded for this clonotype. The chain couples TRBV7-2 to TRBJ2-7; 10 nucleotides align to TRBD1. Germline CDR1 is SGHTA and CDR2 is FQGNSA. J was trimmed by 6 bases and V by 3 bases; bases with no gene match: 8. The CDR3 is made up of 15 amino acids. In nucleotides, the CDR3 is TGTGCCAGCAGCTTCGACAGGGGGCAATTTGGCGAGCAGTACTTC. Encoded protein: CASSFDRGQFGEQYF.

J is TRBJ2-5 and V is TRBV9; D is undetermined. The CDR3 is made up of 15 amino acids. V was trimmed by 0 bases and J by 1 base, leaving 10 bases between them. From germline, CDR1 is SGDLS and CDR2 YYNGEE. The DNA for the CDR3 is TGTGCCAGCAGCGTAGGTGGCAGTCCCCAAGAGACCCAGTACTTC. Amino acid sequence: CASSVGGSPQETQYF.

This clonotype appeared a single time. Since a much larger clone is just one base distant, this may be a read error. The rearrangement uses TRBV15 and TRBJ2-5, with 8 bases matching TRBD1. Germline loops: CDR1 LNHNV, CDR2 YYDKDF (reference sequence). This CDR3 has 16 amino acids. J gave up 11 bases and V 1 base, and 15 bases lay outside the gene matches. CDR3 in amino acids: CATSRVGQGYYNEQYF. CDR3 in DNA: TGTGCCACCAGCAGAGTCGGACAGGGATATTACAATGAGCAGTACTTC.

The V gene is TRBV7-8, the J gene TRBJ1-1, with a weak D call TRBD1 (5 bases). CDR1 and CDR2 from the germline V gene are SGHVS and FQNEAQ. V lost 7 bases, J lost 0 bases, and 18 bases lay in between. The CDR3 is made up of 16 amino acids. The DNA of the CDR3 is TGTGCCAGCATGATCGGGGGTCGGAACATGAACACTGAAGCTTTCTTT. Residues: CASMIGGRNMNTEAFF.

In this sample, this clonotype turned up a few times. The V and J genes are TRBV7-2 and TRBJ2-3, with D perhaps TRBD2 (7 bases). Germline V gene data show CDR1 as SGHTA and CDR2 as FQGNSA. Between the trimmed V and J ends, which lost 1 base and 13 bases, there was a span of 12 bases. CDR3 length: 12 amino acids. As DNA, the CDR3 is TGTGCCAGCAGCTTAGATGCGGGGGCAGAGTATTTT. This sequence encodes CASSLDAGAEYF. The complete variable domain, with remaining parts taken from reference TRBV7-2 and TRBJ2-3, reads GAGVSQSPSNKVTEKGKDVELRCDPISGHTALYWYRQSLGQGLEFLIYFQGNSAPDKSGLPSDRFSAERTGGSVSTLTIQRTQQEDSAVYLCASSLDAGAEYFGPGTRLTVL.

Here the CDR3 DNA reads TGTGCCATCAGGAGGGACACCGAGGAGACCCAGTACTTC. Protein sequence: CAIRRDTEETQYF. The V gene is TRBV10-3, the J gene TRBJ2-4, with a tentative D call TRBD1 (6 bases). Matching the DNA end better, TRBJ2-5 makes the J call doubtful. This CDR3 has 13 amino acids. CDR1 and CDR2 (germline): ENHRY, SYGVKD.